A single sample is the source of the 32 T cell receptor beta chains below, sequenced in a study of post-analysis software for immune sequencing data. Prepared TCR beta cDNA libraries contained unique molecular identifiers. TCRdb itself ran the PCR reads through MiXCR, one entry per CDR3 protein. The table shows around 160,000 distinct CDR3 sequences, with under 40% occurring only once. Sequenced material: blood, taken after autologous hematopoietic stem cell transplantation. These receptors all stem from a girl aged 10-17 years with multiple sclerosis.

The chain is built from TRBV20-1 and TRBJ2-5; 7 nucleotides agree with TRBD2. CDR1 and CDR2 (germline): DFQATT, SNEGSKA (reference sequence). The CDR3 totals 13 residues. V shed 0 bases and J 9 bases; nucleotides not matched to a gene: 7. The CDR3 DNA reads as TGCAGTGCTAGAGATCCGGGTCGGGAGGCCCAGTACTTC. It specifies CSARDPGREAQYF.

CDR3 loop: CGRRAGTDTQYF. As DNA, the CDR3 is TGCGGGCGGAGGGCTGGCACAGATACGCAGTATTTT. This rearrangement joins TRBV29-1 to TRBJ2-3, with D perhaps TRBD2 (6 bases). Per the germline V gene, CDR1 is SQVTM and CDR2 is ANQGSEA. The CDR3 consists of 12 residues.

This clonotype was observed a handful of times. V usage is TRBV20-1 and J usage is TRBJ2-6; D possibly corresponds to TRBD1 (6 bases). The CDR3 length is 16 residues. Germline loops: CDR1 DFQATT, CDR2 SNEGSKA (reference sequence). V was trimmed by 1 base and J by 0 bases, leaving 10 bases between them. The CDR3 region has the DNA TGCAGTGCTAGAGGAGGACAGTTCTCTGGGGCCAACGTCCTGACTTTC. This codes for CSARGGQFSGANVLTF.

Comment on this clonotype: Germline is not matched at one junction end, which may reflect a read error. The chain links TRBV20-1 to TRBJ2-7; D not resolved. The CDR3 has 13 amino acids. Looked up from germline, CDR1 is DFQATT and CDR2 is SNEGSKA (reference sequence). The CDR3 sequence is CSARVVYSYEQHF. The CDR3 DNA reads TGCAGTGCTAGAGTCGTCTACTCCTACGAGCAGCACTTC.

CDR3 sequence reads: CSAPGDLSYEQYF. The CDR3 coding sequence is TGCAGTGCACCTGGGGACCTCTCCTACGAGCAGTACTTC. This rearrangement joins TRBV20-1 to TRBJ2-7; TRBD1 or TRBD2 may be the D gene (5 bases each). CDR1 and CDR2 from the germline V gene are DFQATT and SNEGSKA (reference sequence). The CDR3 extends over 13 amino acids. V dropped 6 bases and J dropped 0 bases, with 12 bases sitting between them.

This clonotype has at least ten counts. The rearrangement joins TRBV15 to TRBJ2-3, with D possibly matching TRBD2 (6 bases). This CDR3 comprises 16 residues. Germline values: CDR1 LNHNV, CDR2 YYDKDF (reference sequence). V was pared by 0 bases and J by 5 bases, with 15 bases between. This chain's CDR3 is CATSREAPGVGDTQYF. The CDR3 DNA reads TGTGCCACCAGCAGAGAGGCCCCGGGGGTTGGAGATACGCAGTATTTT.

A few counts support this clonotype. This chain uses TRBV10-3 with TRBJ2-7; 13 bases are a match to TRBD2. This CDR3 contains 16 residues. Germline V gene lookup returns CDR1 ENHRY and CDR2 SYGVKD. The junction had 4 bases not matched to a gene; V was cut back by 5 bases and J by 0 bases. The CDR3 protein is CAISNRTSGSSYEQYF. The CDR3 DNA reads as TGTGCCATCAGTAACCGGACTAGCGGGAGCTCCTACGAGCAGTACTTC.

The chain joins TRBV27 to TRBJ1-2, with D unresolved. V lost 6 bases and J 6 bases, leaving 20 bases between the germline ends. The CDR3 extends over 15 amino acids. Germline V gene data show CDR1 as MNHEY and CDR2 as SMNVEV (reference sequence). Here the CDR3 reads CASSAGSFTPNGYTF. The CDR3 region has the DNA TGTGCCAGCAGCGCAGGCAGCTTCACTCCTAATGGCTACACCTTC.

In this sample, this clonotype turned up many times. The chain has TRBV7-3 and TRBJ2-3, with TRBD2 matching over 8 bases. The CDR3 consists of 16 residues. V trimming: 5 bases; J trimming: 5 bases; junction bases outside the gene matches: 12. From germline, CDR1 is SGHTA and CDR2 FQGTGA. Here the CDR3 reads CASSPLVAGGIDTQYF. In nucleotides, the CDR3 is TGTGCCAGCAGCCCCTTGGTTGCGGGAGGAATAGATACGCAGTATTTT.

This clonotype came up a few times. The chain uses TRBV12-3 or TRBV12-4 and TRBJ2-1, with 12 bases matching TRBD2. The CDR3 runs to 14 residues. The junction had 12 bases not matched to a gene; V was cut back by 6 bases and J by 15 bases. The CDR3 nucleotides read TGTGCCAGCAGACCAGGGGGTACTAGCGGGAGGAGGTTCTTC. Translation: CASRPGGTSGRRFF.

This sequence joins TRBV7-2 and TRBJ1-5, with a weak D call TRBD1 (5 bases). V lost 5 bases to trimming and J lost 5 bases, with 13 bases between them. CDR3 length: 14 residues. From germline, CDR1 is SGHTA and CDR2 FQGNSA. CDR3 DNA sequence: TGTGCCAGCAGCGAAGGACAAGTCCATCAGCCCCAGCATTTT. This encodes CASSEGQVHQPQHF. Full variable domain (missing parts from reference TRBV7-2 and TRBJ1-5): GAGVSQSPSNKVTEKGKDVELRCDPISGHTALYWYRQSLGQGLEFLIYFQGNSAPDKSGLPSDRFSAERTGGSVSTLTIQRTQQEDSAVYLCASSEGQVHQPQHFGDGTRLSIL.

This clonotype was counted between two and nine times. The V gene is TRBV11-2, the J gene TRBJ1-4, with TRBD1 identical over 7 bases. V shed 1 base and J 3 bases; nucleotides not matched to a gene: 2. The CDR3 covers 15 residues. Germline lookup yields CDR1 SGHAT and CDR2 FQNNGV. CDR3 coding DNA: TGTGCCAGCAGCTTAGGGGGACAGCCTAATGAAAAACTGTTTTTT. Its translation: CASSLGGQPNEKLFF. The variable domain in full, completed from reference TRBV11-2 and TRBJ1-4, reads EAGVAQSPRYKIIEKRQSVAFWCNPISGHATLYWYQQILGQGPKLLIQFQNNGVVDDSQLPKDRFSAERLKGVDSTLKIQPAKLEDSAVYLCASSLGGQPNEKLFFGSGTQLSVL.

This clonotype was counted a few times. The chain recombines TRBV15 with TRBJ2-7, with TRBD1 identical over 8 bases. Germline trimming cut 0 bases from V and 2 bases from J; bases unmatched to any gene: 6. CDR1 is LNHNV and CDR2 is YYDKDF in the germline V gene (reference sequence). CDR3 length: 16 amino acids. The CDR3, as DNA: TGTGCCACCAGCAGAGAACCACAGGGGGGTACCTACGAGCAGTACTTC. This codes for CATSREPQGGTYEQYF. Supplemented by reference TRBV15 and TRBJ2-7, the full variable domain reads DAMVIQNPRYQVTQFGKPVTLSCSQTLNHNVMYWYQQKSSQAPKLLFHYYDKDFNNEADTPDNFQSRRPNTSFCFLDIRSPGLGDTAMYLCATSREPQGGTYEQYFGPGTRLTVT.

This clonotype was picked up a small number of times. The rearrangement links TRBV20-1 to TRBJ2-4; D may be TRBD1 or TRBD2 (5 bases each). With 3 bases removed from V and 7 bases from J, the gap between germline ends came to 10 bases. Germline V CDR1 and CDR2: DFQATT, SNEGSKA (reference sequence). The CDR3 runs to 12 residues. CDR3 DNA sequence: TGCAGTGCTAGTCTTTGGGGGAACATTCAGTACTTC. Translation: CSASLWGNIQYF.

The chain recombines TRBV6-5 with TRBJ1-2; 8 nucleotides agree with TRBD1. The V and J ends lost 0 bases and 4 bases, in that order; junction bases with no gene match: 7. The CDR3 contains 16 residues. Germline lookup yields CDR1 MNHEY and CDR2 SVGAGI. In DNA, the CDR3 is TGTGCCAGCAGTTACTCGACAGGGGCCACAGGCTATGGCTACACCTTC. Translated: CASSYSTGATGYGYTF.

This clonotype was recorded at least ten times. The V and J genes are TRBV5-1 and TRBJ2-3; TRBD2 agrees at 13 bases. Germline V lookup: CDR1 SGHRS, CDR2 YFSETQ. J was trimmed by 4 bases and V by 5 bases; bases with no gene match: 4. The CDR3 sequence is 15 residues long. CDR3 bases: TGCGCCAGCAGGGACGGACTAGCGGGAGCAGATACGCAGTATTTT. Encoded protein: CASRDGLAGADTQYF.

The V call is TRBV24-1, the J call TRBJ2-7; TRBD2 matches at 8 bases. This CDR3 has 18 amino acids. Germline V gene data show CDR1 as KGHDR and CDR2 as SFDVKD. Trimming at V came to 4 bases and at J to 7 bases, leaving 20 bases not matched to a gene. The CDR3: CATSDPGRGGPPGDEQYF. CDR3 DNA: TGTGCCACCAGTGACCCCGGGAGGGGGGGTCCCCCGGGGGATGAGCAGTACTTC.

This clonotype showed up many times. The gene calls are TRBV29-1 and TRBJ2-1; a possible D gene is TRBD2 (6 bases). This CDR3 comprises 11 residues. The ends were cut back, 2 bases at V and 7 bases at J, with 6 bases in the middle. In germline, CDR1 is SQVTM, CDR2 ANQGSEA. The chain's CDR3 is CSVERGNEQFF. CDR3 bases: TGCAGCGTTGAACGGGGGAATGAGCAGTTCTTC.

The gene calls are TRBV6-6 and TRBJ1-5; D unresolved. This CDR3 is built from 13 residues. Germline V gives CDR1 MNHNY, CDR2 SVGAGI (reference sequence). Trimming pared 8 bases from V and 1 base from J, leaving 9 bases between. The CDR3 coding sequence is TGTGCCAGCCAACCGGGGAGCAATCAGCCCCAGCATTTT. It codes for CASQPGSNQPQHF.

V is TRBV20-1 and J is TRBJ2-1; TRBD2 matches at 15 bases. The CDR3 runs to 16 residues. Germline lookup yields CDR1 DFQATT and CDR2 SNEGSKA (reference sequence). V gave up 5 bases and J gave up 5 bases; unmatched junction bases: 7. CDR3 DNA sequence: TGCAGTGCTGGGGGACTAGCGGGAGGTTTGAACAATGAGCAGTTCTTC. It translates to CSAGGLAGGLNNEQFF.

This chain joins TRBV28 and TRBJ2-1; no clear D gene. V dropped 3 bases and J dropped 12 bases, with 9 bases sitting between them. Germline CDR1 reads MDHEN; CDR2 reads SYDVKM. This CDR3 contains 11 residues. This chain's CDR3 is CASSLATGQFF. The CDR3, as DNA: TGTGCCAGCAGTTTGGCGACCGGGCAGTTCTTC.

The CDR3 loop reads CASSSSTGAIYNEQFF. CDR3 DNA: TGTGCCAGCAGCTCGAGCACGGGGGCGATTTACAATGAGCAGTTCTTC. The chain carries TRBV7-2 and TRBJ2-1; D possibly uses TRBD1 or TRBD2 (6 bases each). This CDR3 is 16 amino acids long. From germline, CDR1 is SGHTA and CDR2 FQGNSA. Trimming took off 4 bases at V and 4 bases at J, with 17 bases between the two ends.

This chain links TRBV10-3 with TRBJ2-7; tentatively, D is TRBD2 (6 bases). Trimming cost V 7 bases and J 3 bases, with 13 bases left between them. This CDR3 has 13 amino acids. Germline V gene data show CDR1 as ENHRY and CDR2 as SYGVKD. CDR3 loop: CAITPSGDYEQYF. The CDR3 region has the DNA TGTGCCATCACCCCCTCGGGGGACTACGAGCAGTACTTC.

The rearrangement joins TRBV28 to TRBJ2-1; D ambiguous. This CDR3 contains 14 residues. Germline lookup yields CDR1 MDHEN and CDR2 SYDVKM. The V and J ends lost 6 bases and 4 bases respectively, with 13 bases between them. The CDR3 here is CASRLEEGYNEQFF. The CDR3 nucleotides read TGTGCCAGCAGACTCGAAGAAGGGTACAATGAGCAGTTCTTC.

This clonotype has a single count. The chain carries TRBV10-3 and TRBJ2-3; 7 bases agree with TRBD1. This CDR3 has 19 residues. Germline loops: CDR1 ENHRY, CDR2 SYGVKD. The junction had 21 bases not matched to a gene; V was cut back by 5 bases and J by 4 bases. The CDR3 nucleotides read TGTGCCATCAGTCCTGTGACAGGGACGGGAAGGCCTAACGCAGATACGCAGTATTTT. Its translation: CAISPVTGTGRPNADTQYF.

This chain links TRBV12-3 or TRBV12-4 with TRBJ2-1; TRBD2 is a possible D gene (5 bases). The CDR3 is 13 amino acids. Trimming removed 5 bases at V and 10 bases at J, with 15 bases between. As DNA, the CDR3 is TGTGCCAGCAGTGCTCGAGGACCGGGGGAGCAGTTCTTC. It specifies CASSARGPGEQFF.

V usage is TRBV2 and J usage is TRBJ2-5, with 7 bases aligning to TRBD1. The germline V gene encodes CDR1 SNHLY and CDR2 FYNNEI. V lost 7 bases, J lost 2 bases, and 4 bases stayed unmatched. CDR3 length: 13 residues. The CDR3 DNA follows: TGTGCCAGCAACAGGGACAGACAAGAGACCCAGTACTTC. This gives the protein CASNRDRQETQYF.

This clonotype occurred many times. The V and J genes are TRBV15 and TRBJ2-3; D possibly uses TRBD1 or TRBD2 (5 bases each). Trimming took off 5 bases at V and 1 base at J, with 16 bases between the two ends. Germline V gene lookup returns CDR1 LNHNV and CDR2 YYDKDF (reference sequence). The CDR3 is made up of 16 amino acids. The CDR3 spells CATSGDPWGRTDTQYF. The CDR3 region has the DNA TGTGCCACCAGCGGGGACCCTTGGGGCCGCACAGATACGCAGTATTTT.

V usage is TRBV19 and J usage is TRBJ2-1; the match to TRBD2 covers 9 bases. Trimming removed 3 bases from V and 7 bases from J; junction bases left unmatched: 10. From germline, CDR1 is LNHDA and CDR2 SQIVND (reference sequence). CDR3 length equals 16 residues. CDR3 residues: CASSMGTSRSWNEQFF. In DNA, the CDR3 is TGTGCCAGTAGTATGGGGACTAGCAGGAGTTGGAATGAGCAGTTCTTC.

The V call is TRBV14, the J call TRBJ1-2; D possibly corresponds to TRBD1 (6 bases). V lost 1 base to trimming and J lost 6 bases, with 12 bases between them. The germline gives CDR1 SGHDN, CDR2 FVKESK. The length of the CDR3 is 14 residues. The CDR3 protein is CASSQGGPGDGYTF. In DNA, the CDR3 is TGTGCCAGCAGCCAAGGGGGCCCAGGGGATGGCTACACCTTC.

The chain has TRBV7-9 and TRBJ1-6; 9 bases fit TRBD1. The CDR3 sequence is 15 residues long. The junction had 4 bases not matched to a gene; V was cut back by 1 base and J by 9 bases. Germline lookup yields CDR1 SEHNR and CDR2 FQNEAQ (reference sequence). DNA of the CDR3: TGTGCCAGCAGCTTAGGTGGGACAGGGAGTTCACCCCTCCACTTT. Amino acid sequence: CASSLGGTGSSPLHF.

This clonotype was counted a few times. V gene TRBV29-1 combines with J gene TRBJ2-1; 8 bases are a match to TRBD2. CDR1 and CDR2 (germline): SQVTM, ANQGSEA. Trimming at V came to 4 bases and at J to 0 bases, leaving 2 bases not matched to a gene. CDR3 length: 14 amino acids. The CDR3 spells CSVGAGGSYNEQFF. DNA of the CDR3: TGCAGCGTTGGTGCGGGAGGCTCCTACAATGAGCAGTTCTTC.